A selection of T cell receptor beta chains follows, all from one sample in a study of T cells expressing NK-cell markers. With the 5' RACE reads reprocessed, TCRdb shows one record per CDR3 protein and no DNA. This repertoire includes around 100,000 distinct CDR3 sequences. Sequencing was done on a sample of blood T cells: a sorted CD56 or NKG2C T cell subset, CD4+ or CD8+ T cells, or bulk PBMC T cells (not recorded which). These receptor sequences come from a woman between 18 and 70 years old in good health. Each CDR3 is given with its conserved first and last residue. Fields, in order: CDR3 length, V gene, J gene, CDR3 protein.

13	TRBV7-9	TRBJ1-2	CASLAGGTFFATF
13	TRBV6-9	TRBJ2-7	CASRHRVFYEQYF
14	TRBV4-1	TRBJ1-1	CASSPGDDDTEAFF
12	TRBV9	TRBJ1-2	CASSPDSWGYTF
15	TRBV7-9	TRBJ2-1	CASSLVGIGLNEQFF
17	TRBV4-3	TRBJ1-6	CASSHGTEYGYNSPLHF
14	TRBV5-4	TRBJ2-7	CASSLVGGGYEQYF
12	TRBV29-1	TRBJ1-1	CSARAGNTEAFF
17	TRBV3-1	TRBJ2-1	CASSHLKLVSPYNEQFF
16	TRBV20-1	TRBJ1-5	CSARVRDRVLNQPQHF